This T cell receptor beta chain was profiled in a study of T cell responses to AZD1222 COVID-19 vaccine. Trimming took 0 bases from V and 8 from J, leaving 17 bases between them. Germline V CDR1 and CDR2: LGHDT, YNNKEL (reference sequence). The CDR3 is made up of 17 amino acids. The study pooled second doses at about 4 or about 12 weeks. Study outcomes and limitations: The number of AZD1222 recipients seropositive at baseline was only five or six.

Remarks on this clone: The target antigen is unknown.

Here immunoSEQ multiplex PCR was the method, and the copy in TCRdb shows in-frame clones only, minus some. The table lists more than 75,000 clones, about 80% of them singletons, with 1.3% in the top ten. This clonotype was obtained from an adult who received the AZD1222 COVID-19 vaccine. V usage is TRBV3-1 (or the pseudogene TRBV3-2) and J usage is TRBJ1-6; a weak D match, TRBD1 (6 bases). The specimen comprised peripheral blood, sampled 28 days after the second AZD1222 dose. The DNA of the CDR3 is TGTGCCAGCAGCCAAGAGCACAGGGTGAAGGGACATTCACCCCTCCACTTT. It is translated as CASSQEHRVKGHSPLHF.